This T cell receptor beta chain was recovered during a study of shared clonotypes between healthy human individuals. Repertoires were generated with immunoSEQ multiplex PCR, while TCRdb's copy carries only in-frame clones and drops some. The table has approximately 720,000 clones, 90% to 95% seen once; the top ten hold nearly 25%. The V and J ends lost 1 base and 1 base respectively, with 4 bases between them. Germline V lookup: CDR1 ENHRY, CDR2 SYGVKD. The CDR3 is 13 amino acids. CD45RO-negative CD8 cells positively selected for CCR7 made up the naive population, which excluded terminally differentiated effector memory CD45RA+ cells.

This chain links TRBV10-3 with TRBJ2-5; D remains ambiguous. This clonotype was obtained from a man aged 30 to 45 in good health. The sample was naive CD8+ T cells sorted from blood. CDR3 coding DNA: TGTGCCATCAGTGAGTTCACCCAAGAGACCCAGTACTTC. Amino acids: CAISEFTQETQYF.